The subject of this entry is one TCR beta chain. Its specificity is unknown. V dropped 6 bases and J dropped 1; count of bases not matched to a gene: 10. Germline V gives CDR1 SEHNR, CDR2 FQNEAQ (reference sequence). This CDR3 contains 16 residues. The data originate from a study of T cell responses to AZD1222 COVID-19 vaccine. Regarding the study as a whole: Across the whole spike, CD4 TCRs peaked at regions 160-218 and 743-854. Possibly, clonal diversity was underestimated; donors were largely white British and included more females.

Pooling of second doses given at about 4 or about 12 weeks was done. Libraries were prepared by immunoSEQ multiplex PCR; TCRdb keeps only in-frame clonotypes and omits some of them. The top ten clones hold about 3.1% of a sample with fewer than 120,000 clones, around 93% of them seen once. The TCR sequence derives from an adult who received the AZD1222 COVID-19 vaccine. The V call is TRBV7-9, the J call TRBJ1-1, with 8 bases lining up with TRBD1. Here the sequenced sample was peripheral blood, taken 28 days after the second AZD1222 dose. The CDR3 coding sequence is TGTGCCAGCAGGCCACTTGAGGGACAGGAGAACACTGAAGCTTTCTTT. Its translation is CASRPLEGQENTEAFF.